This record concerns one T cell receptor beta chain sequence. It has no known antigen specificity. Within one base of it there is no much larger clone, and no base qualities were kept. Collaborating institutions collected whole blood in K2EDTA tubes following their own protocols. For TCRbeta analysis, collaborators shipped samples in one of three forms: frozen whole blood, isolated PBMCs, or DNA extracted from either of those sample types. The source of the sample is a study of blood T cell repertoires in COVID-19 (dated by TCRdb to 2018 to 2020). Regarding the complete study: Samples covering the acute and convalescent phases of COVID-19 were provided by collaborators in the United States, Italy and Spain. Where available, HLA class I and class II types were taken from metadata supplied by the sample provider and were not determined by assay-based typing. The dataset comprised deeply sampled blood TCRbeta repertoires from subjects exposed to, actively infected with, or recovered from COVID-19. A de-identified subject ID, COVID-19 status, age in years and sex were almost always included in the sample metadata. The samples were drawn from two sources: the first 160 participants of the ongoing ImmuneRACE study, and 1,200 or so subjects contributed by 6 global collaborators. The material from the prospective study consisted of cDNA or gDNA derived from T cells, B-cell-depleted T cells, or PBMCs. A freely available public database, intended as a resource for researchers studying the immune response to SARS-CoV-2, is where the repertoires were released. The research as a whole found: How much clinical and demographic metadata was included differed by source and by participant, and the metadata was provided uncurated.

The immunoSEQ Assay, a bias-controlled multiplex PCR, was used to amplify TCRbeta CDR3 regions from genomic DNA. As for the original processing: The number of nucleated cells in each sample was estimated by amplification of reference gene primers within the assay. To quantify the absolute abundance of each unique TCRbeta CDR3 rearrangement, sequence reads were collapsed and filtered. For each sample, productive Simpson clonality was calculated as the square root of Simpson's diversity index across productive rearrangements. The table was pulled from immuneACCESS by TCRdb, which kept in-frame rearrangements only. Such tables lose some clones; where checked, under half of the loss comes from unresolved V genes, and the rest has no known cause. D and trimming were read from the DNA, whereas the V and J calls and clone size are those reported in that table. The sample table records roughly 81,000 clones; around 86% of these occur just once. The ten top clones hold 4% to 5.5% of the sample.

Germline trimming amounts to 4 bases on V and 0 bases on J, with 5 as the count of junction bases outside the gene matches. The CDR3 sequence holds 17 residues, the cysteine and phenylalanine included. Only CDR3 DNA is held: 51 bases, read in frame from base 1. The germline V gene (reference sequence) supplies CDR1 SGHNT and CDR2 YYREEE. This clonotype originated in a man between 40 and 49 years old with acute or convalescent COVID-19. Sequenced: peripheral blood. This receptor chain uses TRBV5-4 and TRBJ2-5; 14 central bases correspond to TRBD2. The CDR3 protein is CASSPGLAGGNQETQYF. The DNA is TGTGCCAGCAGCCCTGGACTAGCGGGGGGTAACCAAGAGACCCAGTACTTC.